This T cell receptor (beta chain) comes out of a study of siplizumab effects on memory and regulatory T cells. General study findings and limits: No naive or memory phenotype could be assigned to roughly 75-95% of proliferating clones. There was no confirmation of the suppressive function of proliferating Tregs from siplizumab cultures.

Repertoires were generated with immunoSEQ multiplex PCR, while TCRdb's copy carries only in-frame clones and drops some. This table has around 87,000 clones, 90% appearing once. Comment on this clone: Its specificity is unknown.

The germline gives CDR1 MNHNS, CDR2 SASEGT. The length of the CDR3 is 14 residues. The V and J ends lost 6 bases and 6 bases respectively, with 18 bases between them. V is TRBV6-1 and J is TRBJ2-7; D may be TRBD2 (6 bases). Sequencing used CD4+ T cells sorted from blood. The receptor's source is a human donor in good health. The CDR3 coding sequence is TGTGCCAGCAGGAGGCAAGAGCGTAGCGGCGAGCAGTACTTC. Translated, it gives CASRRQERSGEQYF.